This T cell receptor (beta chain) was sequenced during a study of blood T cells in healthy people across ages. General study findings and limits: Leaving the PBMCs unsorted stopped any conclusive comparison of naive versus antigen-experienced cells. Diversity figures based on one million T cells were deemed too low. Naive T cell percentage showed a strong correlation with TCR beta diversity.

Note on this clonotype: Its antigen is currently unknown.

Using a J-beta primer mix together with a sample-barcoded 5' primer, a second PCR was run for roughly 6 to 11 cycles. From each sample, at least 2.5 million paired-end reads containing CDR3 were obtained. Each CDR3 protein gets one entry after TCRdb re-called the 5' RACE reads with MiXCR. The sample shows about 1,600,000 distinct CDR3 sequences, approximately 42% of them seen only once. Trimming took 5 bases from V and 4 from J, leaving 11 bases between them. The CDR3 runs to 13 residues. The V gene's germline CDR1 is SGHVT and CDR2 SQSDAQ. The source is a woman in her late teens or twenties in good health. The chain links TRBV7-4 to TRBJ1-2; D not certain. Sequencing used blood. In DNA form, the CDR3 reads TGTGCCAGCAGCGTAGTAGGGTTCTATGGCTACACCTTC. Protein: CASSVVGFYGYTF.